Presented here are 5 T cell receptor beta chains from one specimen sequenced in a study of glioma-infiltrating T cells after dendritic cell vaccination. TCRdb keeps only in-frame clones here, not all; method: immunoSEQ multiplex PCR. The repertoire holds fewer than 35,000 clones, with roughly 90% as singletons. The input for sequencing was blood, taken before dendritic cell vaccination. These receptors all stem from a human donor with glioblastoma.

The rearrangement links TRBV5-5 to TRBJ2-5; D ambiguous. The V and J ends lost 0 bases and 2 bases respectively, with 11 bases between them. Germline lookup yields CDR1 SGHKS and CDR2 YYEKEE (reference sequence). This CDR3 spans 15 amino acids. The CDR3, as DNA: TGTGCCAGCAGCTTGGGGCCTTCAGGACAAGAGACCCAGTACTTC. Its translation is CASSLGPSGQETQYF.

V usage is TRBV18 and J usage is TRBJ2-5, with a tentative D call TRBD1 (6 bases). V shed 6 bases and J shed 4 bases, with 24 bases lying between them. CDR1 and CDR2 (germline): KGHSH, LQKENI. This CDR3 has 17 residues. The CDR3 sequence: CASSHLQVLGARETQYF. CDR3 coding DNA: TGTGCCAGCTCCCACCTTCAGGTTTTGGGGGCTCGAGAGACCCAGTACTTC.

This clone was recorded a few times. The chain carries TRBV5-1 and TRBJ2-1; D remains ambiguous. V lost 0 bases to trimming and J lost 8 bases, with 15 bases between them. The CDR3 consists of 15 residues. Looked up from germline, CDR1 is SGHRS and CDR2 is YFSETQ. This CDR3 reads CASSLAAGSIDEQFF. The CDR3 DNA follows: TGCGCCAGCAGCTTGGCGGCAGGATCCATCGATGAGCAGTTCTTC.

The chain recombines TRBV5-4 with TRBJ2-1; 12 positions match TRBD2. Germline V gives CDR1 SGHNT, CDR2 YYREEE (reference sequence). The CDR3 extends over 15 amino acids. With 4 bases clipped from V and 7 bases from J, the junction kept 6 bases outside the gene matches. The DNA for the CDR3 is TGTGCCAGCAGCCCGGGGCTAGCGGGGGGGAATGAGCAGTTCTTC. Translated, it gives CASSPGLAGGNEQFF.

The V gene is TRBV6-5, the J gene TRBJ1-4; D may be TRBD1 (5 bases). The V and J ends lost 0 bases and 7 bases respectively, with 12 bases between them. This CDR3 is built from 15 residues. The V gene's germline CDR1 is MNHEY and CDR2 SVGAGI. CDR3 residues: CASSYSAGSVEKLFF. DNA for the CDR3: TGTGCCAGCAGTTACTCAGCAGGGTCGGTTGAAAAACTGTTTTTT.